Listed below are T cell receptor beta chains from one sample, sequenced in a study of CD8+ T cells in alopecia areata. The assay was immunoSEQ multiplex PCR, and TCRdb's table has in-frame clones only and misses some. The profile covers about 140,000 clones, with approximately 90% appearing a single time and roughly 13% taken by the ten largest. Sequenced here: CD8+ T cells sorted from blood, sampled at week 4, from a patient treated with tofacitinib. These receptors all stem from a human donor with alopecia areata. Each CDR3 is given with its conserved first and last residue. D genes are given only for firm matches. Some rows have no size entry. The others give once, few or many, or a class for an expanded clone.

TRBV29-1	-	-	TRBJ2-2	CSVEPGEGVGGELFF	TGCAGCGTTGAACCGGGCGAGGGAGTGGGCGGGGAGCTGTTTTTT
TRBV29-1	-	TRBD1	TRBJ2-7	CSVPGTGTYEQYF	TGCAGCGTCCCCGGGACAGGGACCTACGAGCAGTACTTC
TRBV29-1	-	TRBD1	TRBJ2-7	CSGGQGVSYEQYF	TGCAGCGGGGGACAGGGAGTATCCTACGAGCAGTACTTC
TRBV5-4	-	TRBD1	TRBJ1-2	CASSSGQGREDYGYTF	TGTGCCAGCAGCTCGGGACAGGGAAGGGAAGACTATGGCTACACCTTC
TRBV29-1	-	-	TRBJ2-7	CSVFNVGEQYF	TGCAGCGTCTTTAATGTGGGCGAGCAGTACTTC
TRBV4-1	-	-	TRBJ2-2	CASSPPGGELFF	TGCGCCAGCAGCCCCCCAGGCGGGGAGCTGTTTTTT
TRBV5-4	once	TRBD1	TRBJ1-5	CASSVGQGNQPQHF	TGTGCCAGCAGCGTCGGACAGGGCAATCAGCCCCAGCATTTT
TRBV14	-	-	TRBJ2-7	CASSQSYEQYF	TGTGCCAGCAGCCAGTCTTACGAGCAGTACTTC
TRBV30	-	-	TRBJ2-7	CAWGGGPYEQYF	TGTGCCTGGGGCGGAGGCCCCTACGAGCAGTACTTC
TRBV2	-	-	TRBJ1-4	CASNDPGANEKLFF	TGTGCCAGCAATGATCCAGGGGCTAATGAAAAACTGTTTTTT
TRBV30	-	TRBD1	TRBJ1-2	CAWSQPLGQGGGYTF	TGTGCCTGGAGCCAACCACTAGGACAGGGTGGTGGCTACACCTTC
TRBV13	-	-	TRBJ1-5	CASSSSDDSNQPQHF	TGTGCCAGCAGCTCCTCCGATGATAGCAATCAGCCCCAGCATTTT
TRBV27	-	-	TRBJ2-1	CASSLLRDPTNEQFF	TGTGCCAGCAGTTTACTCCGGGACCCTACCAATGAGCAGTTCTTC
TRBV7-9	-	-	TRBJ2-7	CASSLGLSSYEQYF	TGTGCCAGCAGCCTAGGACTTTCCTCCTACGAGCAGTACTTC
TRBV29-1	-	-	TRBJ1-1	CSVEGSGGHTEAFF	TGCAGCGTTGAAGGTTCAGGAGGTCACACTGAAGCTTTCTTT
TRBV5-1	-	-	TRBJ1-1	CASSLGVQGQVEAFF	TGCGCCAGCAGCTTGGGGGTCCAGGGGCAGGTTGAAGCTTTCTTT
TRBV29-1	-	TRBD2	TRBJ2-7	CSVQGASGGPLMLHEQYF	TGCAGCGTTCAAGGGGCTAGCGGGGGGCCATTAATGTTGCACGAGCAGTACTTC
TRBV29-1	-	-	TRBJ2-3	CSVIWGAADTQYF	TGCAGCGTGATCTGGGGCGCGGCAGATACGCAGTATTTT
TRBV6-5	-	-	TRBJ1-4	CASSYGGRGSEKLFF	TGTGCCAGCAGTTACGGGGGCCGAGGAAGTGAAAAACTGTTTTTT
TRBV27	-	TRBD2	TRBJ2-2	CASSLLAGGTGELFF	TGTGCCAGCAGTTTATTAGCGGGAGGGACCGGGGAGCTGTTTTTT
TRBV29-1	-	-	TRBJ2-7	CSVKSPYEQYF	TGCAGCGTTAAGAGCCCCTACGAGCAGTACTTC
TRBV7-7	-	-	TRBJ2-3	CASSLGVGSTDTQYF	TGTGCCAGCAGCTTAGGGGTGGGATCCACAGATACGCAGTATTTT
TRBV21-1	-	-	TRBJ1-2	CASSKVRLWGPGYTF	TGTGCCAGCAGCAAAGTTCGTCTCTGGGGACCAGGCTACACCTTC
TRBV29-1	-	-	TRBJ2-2	CSVVGLYTGELFF	TGCAGCGTTGTAGGGTTATACACCGGGGAGCTGTTTTTT
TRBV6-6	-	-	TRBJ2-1	CASSPSDIPLYNEQFF	TGTGCCAGCAGCCCGTCAGACATTCCCCTCTACAATGAGCAGTTCTTC
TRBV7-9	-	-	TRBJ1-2	CASSAPGLPGLANYGYTF	TGTGCCAGCAGCGCGCCCGGACTCCCCGGGCTAGCTAACTATGGCTACACCTTC
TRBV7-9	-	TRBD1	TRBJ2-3	CASTHRDSGPDTQYF	TGTGCCAGCACCCACCGGGACAGTGGGCCAGATACGCAGTATTTT
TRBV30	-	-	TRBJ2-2	CACAQGEGTGELFF	TGTGCCTGTGCACAGGGGGAGGGCACCGGGGAGCTGTTTTTT
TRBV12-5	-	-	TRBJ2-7	CASATTSEGYEQYF	TGTGCTAGTGCTACCACTAGTGAGGGATACGAGCAGTACTTC
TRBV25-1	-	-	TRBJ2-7	CASSDLTRVYEQYF	TGTGCCAGCAGTGACCTAACCAGGGTTTACGAGCAGTACTTC
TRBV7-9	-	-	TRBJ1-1	CASSLKGSGTEAFF	TGTGCCAGCAGCTTAAAGGGTTCGGGCACTGAAGCTTTCTTT
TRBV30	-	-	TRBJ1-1	CAWSPGDTWNTEAFF	TGTGCCTGGAGTCCCGGGGACACTTGGAACACTGAAGCTTTCTTT
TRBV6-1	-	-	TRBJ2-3	CASSDPGKGFDTQYF	TGTGCCAGCAGTGACCCAGGGAAGGGTTTCGATACGCAGTATTTT
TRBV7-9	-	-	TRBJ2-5	CASSLPEGPTETQYF	TGTGCCAGCAGCCTCCCTGAAGGGCCAACGGAGACCCAGTACTTC
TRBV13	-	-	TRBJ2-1	CASSLSGMSYNEQFF	TGTGCCAGCAGCTTATCGGGGATGTCCTACAATGAGCAGTTCTTC
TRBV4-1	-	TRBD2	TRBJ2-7	CASSQGWTSGIYEQYF	TGCGCCAGCAGCCAAGGCTGGACTAGCGGCATCTACGAGCAGTACTTC
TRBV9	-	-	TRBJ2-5	CASSSPLGGETQYF	TGTGCCAGCAGCTCGCCCCTTGGAGGGGAGACCCAGTACTTC
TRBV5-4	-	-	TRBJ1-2	CASSLEGGGGYTF	TGTGCCAGCAGCTTGGAAGGGGGAGGGGGCTACACCTTC